The TCR beta chain described here comes from a study of T-cell reconstitution after alpha-beta-depleted transplantation in children. Study outcomes and limitations: At day 60, the high TCRbeta diversity found in some patients originated from recipient T cells and thymic progenitors that had survived. Alpha-beta T cells about two months after transplant reportedly derived from several hundred expanded graft clones. One year post-transplant, T-cell counts and diversity were largely derived from T cells produced anew.

There are a few counts of this clonotype. What it binds is unknown. This CDR3 contains 16 residues. Germline CDR1 and CDR2: KGHDR and SFDVKD. V lost 4 bases, J lost 4 bases, and 5 bases stayed unmatched. Preparing the TCRbeta library involved the use of unique molecular identifiers. TCRdb fed the PCR reads into MiXCR, producing one record per CDR3 protein. This sample has 90,000 to 100,000 distinct CDR3 sequences, with around 22% found just once. This chain uses TRBV24-1 with TRBJ2-2; TRBD1 matches 10 bases. This TCR came from a boy aged 2 to 10 with acute lymphoblastic leukemia, due to receive a stem cell transplant. This sample comprised PBMCs, obtained before TCRalphabeta/CD19-depleted stem cell transplant. The CDR3 spells CATSDHGTGVTGELFF. The DNA of the CDR3 is TGTGCCACCAGTGACCACGGGACAGGGGTCACCGGGGAGCTGTTTTTT.